The clone carrying this TCR beta chain was counted only a few times. Because the CDR3's place on the DNA is in doubt, the DNA is left out and the CDR3 is given as listed by TCRdb. This entry comes from a study of early T cells in non-severe SARS-CoV-2 infection. Germline V gene lookup returns CDR1 MDHEN and CDR2 SYDVKM. The CDR3 adds up to 11 amino acids, both ends counted. MiXCR, run by TCRdb on the 5' RACE reads, gives a single entry per CDR3 protein. The sample records over 90,000 distinct CDR3 sequences, around 12% being singletons. Sequenced material: whole blood. The chain has TRBV28 and TRBJ2-5; the table's D call TRBD1 went unverified against the DNA. The TCR comes from an adult who was a healthcare worker with PCR-confirmed SARS-CoV-2 infection or an uninfected control (not recorded which). The CDR3 reads CASSFGAGQYF.